Each of the 31 T cell receptor beta chains below was sequenced from the same sample in a study of blood T cell repertoires in COVID-19. Sequenced by immunoSEQ multiplex PCR; TCRdb stores in-frame clones only, minus some. The sample holds fewer than 200,000 clones, over 65% seen once. Sequenced sample: PBMCs or T cells enriched from blood (not recorded which). These receptors were collected from a woman in her fifties or sixties who had recovered from COVID-19.

The V call is TRBV5-1, the J call TRBJ1-2; no definite D call. CDR1 and CDR2 (germline): SGHRS, YFSETQ. V lost 0 bases and J 4 bases, leaving 10 bases between the germline ends. This CDR3 comprises 14 residues. CDR3 DNA sequence: TGCGCCAGCAGCTTGGAGCCTGAAGTCTATGGCTACACCTTC. Protein product: CASSLEPEVYGYTF. Full variable domain (remainder filled in from reference TRBV5-1 and TRBJ1-2): KAGVTQTPRYLIKTRGQQVTLSCSPISGHRSVSWYQQTPGQGLQFLFEYFSETQRNKGNFPGRFSGRQFSNSRSEMNVSTLELGDSALYLCASSLEPEVYGYTFGSGTRLTVV.

This clone was detected only once. This chain links TRBV10-3 with TRBJ1-2; 7 positions match TRBD1. This CDR3 spans 13 amino acids. The germline V gene encodes CDR1 ENHRY and CDR2 SYGVKD. Losses at the gene ends were 11 bases for V and 3 bases for J; bases not matched to a gene: 9. CDR3 in amino acids: CAVQGVSYYGYTF. CDR3 nucleotide sequence: TGTGCCGTTCAGGGGGTATCATACTATGGCTACACCTTC.

This chain uses TRBV3-1 (or the pseudogene TRBV3-2) with TRBJ1-2; tentatively, D is TRBD1 (5 bases). Germline values: CDR1 LGHDT, CDR2 YNNKEL (reference sequence). V lost 1 base and J 6 bases, leaving 12 bases between the germline ends. The CDR3 runs to 14 residues. The CDR3 sequence is CASSQGGRAHGYTF. CDR3 sequence (DNA): TGTGCCAGCAGCCAAGGTGGCAGGGCCCATGGCTACACCTTC.

The rearrangement links TRBV7-9 to TRBJ1-5; 7 bases align to TRBD1. Per the germline V gene, CDR1 is SEHNR and CDR2 is FQNEAQ (reference sequence). Trimming cost V 4 bases and J 3 bases; bases outside gene matches: 3. This CDR3 is built from 14 residues. This CDR3 is CASSSGQLNQPQHF. The CDR3 DNA reads as TGTGCCAGCAGCTCGGGACAGCTCAATCAGCCCCAGCATTTT.

The rearrangement links TRBV7-2 to TRBJ2-3, with TRBD2 as a possible D gene (5 bases). There are 15 residues in the CDR3. Germline V gene lookup returns CDR1 SGHTA and CDR2 FQGNSA. The V gene lost 3 bases and the J gene lost 6 bases, with 16 bases spanning the gap. In nucleotides, the CDR3 is TGTGCCAGCAGCTTTCCTCGGGAAGTGATGGATACGCAGTATTTT. Protein: CASSFPREVMDTQYF.

The CDR3 nucleotides are TGTGCCAGTAGTCCTGAAGATAGCTCCTACAATGAGCAGTTCTTC. This codes for CASSPEDSSYNEQFF. This chain joins TRBV19 and TRBJ2-1; no clear D. Germline CDR1 is LNHDA and CDR2 is SQIVND (reference sequence). The CDR3 is 15 amino acids. V lost 5 bases and J 0 bases, leaving 11 bases between the germline ends. Filled out from reference TRBV19 and TRBJ2-1, the complete variable domain reads DGGITQSPKYLFRKEGQNVTLSCEQNLNHDAMYWYRQDPGQGLRLIYYSQIVNDFQKGDIAEGYSVSREKKESFPLTVTSAQKNPTAFYLCASSPEDSSYNEQFFGPGTRLTVL.

The chain links TRBV18 to TRBJ1-6; no clear D gene. The V gene's germline CDR1 is KGHSH and CDR2 LQKENI. Trimming stripped 0 bases from V and 5 bases from J, with 11 bases between. The CDR3 is 16 amino acids. In DNA form, the CDR3 reads TGTGCCAGCTCACCACCGTCGGGGAGACATAATTCACCCCTCCACTTT. It codes for CASSPPSGRHNSPLHF. The whole variable domain, remainder taken from reference TRBV18 and TRBJ1-6, is NAGVMQNPRHLVRRRGQEARLRCSPMKGHSHVYWYRQLPEEGLKFMVYLQKENIIDESGMPKERFSAEFPKEGPSILRIQQVVRGDSAAYFCASSPPSGRHNSPLHFGNGTRLTVT.

This clone has just a few counts. The chain has TRBV5-1 and TRBJ1-2; possibly TRBD1 for D (6 bases). The germline V and J ends were trimmed by 4 bases and 8 bases, with 12 bases remaining between them. The germline V gene has CDR1 SGHRS and CDR2 YFSETQ. CDR3 length: 12 residues. The CDR3: CASSQGQGGYTF. The CDR3 DNA follows: TGCGCCAGCAGCCAGGGACAAGGGGGCTACACCTTC.

The V gene is TRBV27, the J gene TRBJ1-5, with D unresolved. This CDR3 has 14 residues. Germline CDR1 and CDR2: MNHEY and SMNVEV (reference sequence). The germline V and J ends were trimmed by 3 bases and 3 bases, with 9 bases remaining between them. The CDR3 sequence: CASSFSTINQPQHF. For the CDR3, the DNA is TGTGCCAGCAGTTTTTCTACGATCAATCAGCCCCAGCATTTT.

The chain has TRBV7-2 and TRBJ2-2, with D hard to call. V lost 1 base to trimming and J lost 5 bases, with 14 bases between them. This CDR3 spans 16 amino acids. Germline values: CDR1 SGHTA, CDR2 FQGNSA. This chain's CDR3 is CASSLVAHTGTGELFF. The CDR3 DNA sequence: TGTGCCAGCAGCTTAGTCGCACATACCGGGACCGGGGAGCTGTTTTTT.

The rearrangement links TRBV2 to TRBJ1-3; D possibly corresponds to TRBD1 (5 bases). Germline lookup yields CDR1 SNHLY and CDR2 FYNNEI. This CDR3 region has 13 residues. V lost 6 bases and J lost 0, with 6 bases in between. CDR3 region: CASRTDSGNTIYF. The CDR3 DNA reads TGTGCCAGCAGGACAGACTCTGGAAACACCATATATTTT.

The gene calls are TRBV5-1 and TRBJ1-2, with 7 bases fitting TRBD1. The junction had 12 bases not matched to a gene; V was cut back by 5 bases and J by 2 bases. The CDR3 length is 16 residues. The germline V gene has CDR1 SGHRS and CDR2 YFSETQ. The CDR3 loop reads CASRPGTAALNYGYTF. The CDR3 DNA follows: TGCGCCAGCAGACCAGGGACAGCCGCACTGAACTATGGCTACACCTTC.

A few counts support this clone. An end of the junction differs from the germline gene, which may be a read error. The chain uses TRBV7-7 and TRBJ2-1, with 8 bases identical to TRBD2. CDR1 and CDR2 from the germline V gene are SSHAT and FNYEAQ (reference sequence). CDR3 size: 16 residues. CDR3 in amino acids: CASSFGTGLGVNEQFF. CDR3 nucleotide sequence: TGTGCTAGCAGCTTTGGAACGGGACTAGGGGTAAATGAGCAGTTCTTC.

This chain links TRBV7-9 with TRBJ2-5, with D perhaps TRBD2 (5 bases). The CDR3 runs to 15 residues. Germline CDR1 is SEHNR and CDR2 is FQNEAQ (reference sequence). Trimming shortened V by 5 bases and J by 5 bases, and 18 bases separated the two germline ends. In DNA, the CDR3 is TGTGCCAGCAGCCACTCAGCGGTAGGGCAGGAGACCCAGTACTTC. Translating it yields CASSHSAVGQETQYF.

In its sample, this clone was seen once. This rearrangement joins TRBV7-2 to TRBJ1-6, with a possible D match to TRBD1 (6 bases). Trimming removed 5 bases at V and 0 bases at J, with 17 bases between. CDR1 SGHTA and CDR2 FQGNSA come from the germline V gene. This CDR3 contains 18 residues. Here the CDR3 DNA reads TGTGCCAGCAGCCGCACGCCGGGGGGCAGCTCCTATAATTCACCCCTCCACTTT. This encodes CASSRTPGGSSYNSPLHF.

This clone appeared a single time. This chain connects TRBV9 to TRBJ2-6, with 8 nucleotides matching TRBD1. The CDR3 sequence is 17 residues long. V was pared by 4 bases and J by 0 bases, with 6 bases of the junction left unmatched. In germline, CDR1 is SGDLS, CDR2 YYNGEE. The CDR3 protein is CASSITGGVSGANVLTF. Here the CDR3 DNA reads TGTGCCAGCAGCATAACAGGGGGTGTCTCTGGGGCCAACGTCCTGACTTTC.

This chain links TRBV2 with TRBJ1-1, with 9 bases identical to TRBD1. Germline assignment: CDR1 SNHLY and CDR2 FYNNEI. The CDR3 spans 14 residues. The V and J ends lost 6 bases and 4 bases, in that order; junction bases with no gene match: 6. As DNA, the CDR3 is TGTGCCAGCAGGACCGGGACAGGGCGCACTGAAGCTTTCTTT. Translating gives CASRTGTGRTEAFF.

This clone occurred many times. J is TRBJ2-5 and V is TRBV12-3 or TRBV12-4; D unresolved. V gave up 3 bases and J gave up 5 bases, with 10 bases separating them. CDR3 length: 13 amino acids. In DNA, the CDR3 is TGTGCCAGCAGTTTCAGTATCGGGGAGACCCAGTACTTC. This translates into CASSFSIGETQYF.

This clone was observed a single time. The chain has TRBV7-8 and TRBJ1-1; D is uncertain. With 7 bases removed from V and 1 base from J, the gap between germline ends came to 13 bases. CDR3 size: 14 residues. Germline CDR1 reads SGHVS; CDR2 reads FQNEAQ. CDR3 coding DNA: TGTGCCAGCACCTCCGAGGCCGGGAACACTGAAGCTTTCTTT. Residues: CASTSEAGNTEAFF. Variable domain in full (rest from reference TRBV7-8 and TRBJ1-1): GAGVSQSPRYKVAKRGQDVALRCDPISGHVSLFWYQQALGQGPEFLTYFQNEAQLDKSGLPSDRFFAERPEGSVSTLKIQRTQQEDSAVYLCASTSEAGNTEAFFGQGTRLTVV.

The chain has TRBV2 and TRBJ1-2; 9 bases are shared with TRBD1. The CDR3 runs to 15 residues. Looked up from germline, CDR1 is SNHLY and CDR2 is FYNNEI. The J segment lost 7 bases and the V segment lost 9 bases, leaving 15 bases of the junction unmatched. CDR3 in amino acids: CARRRPGQGSFGYTF. DNA for the CDR3: TGTGCCAGGAGAAGACCGGGACAGGGATCGTTTGGCTACACCTTC.

The chain joins TRBV28 to TRBJ2-7, with D hard to call. V lost 7 bases, J lost 0 bases, and 7 bases lay in between. This CDR3 contains 12 residues. Germline V CDR1 and CDR2: MDHEN, SYDVKM. The CDR3 loop reads CASTDTSYEQYV. For the CDR3, the DNA is TGTGCCAGCACCGACACCTCCTACGAGCAGTACGTC.

V is TRBV9 and J is TRBJ1-2; D possibly corresponds to TRBD1 (5 bases). Germline CDR1 SGDLS, CDR2 YYNGEE. This CDR3 is 14 amino acids long. V dropped 0 bases and J dropped 5 bases, with 11 bases sitting between them. CDR3 DNA sequence: TGTGCCAGCAGCGTAGAGGGGTTAGGGTATGGCTACACCTTC. Translated, it gives CASSVEGLGYGYTF. Supplemented by reference TRBV9 and TRBJ1-2, the full variable domain reads DSGVTQTPKHLITATGQRVTLRCSPRSGDLSVYWYQQSLDQGLQFLIQYYNGEERAKGNILERFSAQQFPDLHSELNLSSLELGDSALYFCASSVEGLGYGYTFGSGTRLTVV.

This chain joins TRBV5-4 and TRBJ1-2; a possible D gene is TRBD1 (6 bases). The V and J ends lost 1 base and 0 bases respectively, with 10 bases between them. The CDR3 consists of 15 residues. Germline CDR1 and CDR2: SGHNT and YYREEE (reference sequence). In nucleotides, the CDR3 is TGTGCCAGCAGCTTGAGGGACACAGCTAACTATGGCTACACCTTC. It yields the protein CASSLRDTANYGYTF.

The genes are TRBV6-2 or TRBV6-3 and TRBJ2-1; 7 positions match TRBD2. The germline gives CDR1 MNHEY, CDR2 SVGEGT. This CDR3 is 14 amino acids long. Trimming removed 2 bases from V and 6 bases from J; junction bases left unmatched: 4. CDR3 loop: CASSYGASGNEQFF. The CDR3 DNA reads TGTGCCAGCAGTTACGGGGCTAGCGGCAATGAGCAGTTCTTC.

This chain connects TRBV5-3 to TRBJ1-5; TRBD1 matches at 9 bases. TRBV5-3 carries the ORF label, with uncertain function. J gave up 1 base and V 4 bases, and 6 bases lay outside the gene matches. There are 16 residues in the CDR3. This CDR3 reads CARSPPDRGSNQPQHF. The CDR3 nucleotides read TGTGCCAGAAGCCCCCCGGACAGGGGAAGCAATCAGCCCCAGCATTTT.

V gene TRBV10-3 combines with J gene TRBJ1-4; 8 bases align to TRBD1. Per germline, CDR1 ENHRY and CDR2 SYGVKD. Germline trimming cut 1 base from V and 11 bases from J; bases unmatched to any gene: 9. The CDR3 is made up of 15 amino acids. Here the CDR3 reads CAISELARGRGKLFF. DNA for the CDR3: TGTGCCATCAGTGAGTTGGCCAGGGGGCGTGGGAAACTGTTTTTT.

The chain employs TRBV5-6 and TRBJ1-1; D gene ambiguous. Looked up from germline, CDR1 is SGHDT and CDR2 is YYEEEE. The length of the CDR3 is 15 residues. Trimming shortened V by 2 bases and J by 8 bases, and 19 bases separated the two germline ends. The CDR3 bases are TGTGCCAGCAGCTTTCAAGAGGTCCGACGGATAGAAGCTTTCTTT. Protein product: CASSFQEVRRIEAFF.

The chain is built from TRBV7-9 and TRBJ1-1; D is unclear. The germline CDR1 and CDR2 sequences are SEHNR and FQNEAQ (reference sequence). The CDR3 is 13 residues long. Between the trimmed V and J ends, which lost 7 bases and 1 base, there was a span of 10 bases. The CDR3 protein is CASTPYPNTEAFF. CDR3 coding DNA: TGTGCCAGCACCCCTTATCCGAACACTGAAGCTTTCTTT.

V gene TRBV3-1 (or the pseudogene TRBV3-2) combines with J gene TRBJ1-1; maybe TRBD1 (6 bases). Germline CDR1 and CDR2: LGHDT and YNNKEL (reference sequence). This CDR3 contains 13 residues. The V end was cut by 6 bases, the J end by 5 bases, with 13 bases between. CDR3 sequence reads: CASRLAGATEAFF. The CDR3 nucleotides are TGTGCCAGCAGATTGGCAGGGGCGACTGAAGCTTTCTTT.

The chain carries TRBV7-9 and TRBJ2-3; 10 nucleotides line up with TRBD2. The V gene end was trimmed by 5 bases and the J gene end by 6 bases; junction bases not matched to a gene: 8. The CDR3 is 15 residues long. In germline, CDR1 is SEHNR, CDR2 FQNEAQ (reference sequence). The CDR3 DNA follows: TGTGCCAGCAGCCCACAAGCGGGAGGGGGTGATACGCAGTATTTT. This encodes CASSPQAGGGDTQYF.

CDR3 residues: CASSSWTSGTVTYEQYV. The CDR3 nucleotides read TGTGCCAGCAGTTCCTGGACTAGCGGGACTGTAACCTACGAGCAGTACGTC. The chain joins TRBV6-8 to TRBJ2-7; 12 nucleotides line up with TRBD2. The CDR3 sequence is 17 residues long. The V and J ends lost 4 bases and 2 bases, in that order; junction bases with no gene match: 9. The germline V gene encodes CDR1 MNHGY and CDR2 SAAAGT.